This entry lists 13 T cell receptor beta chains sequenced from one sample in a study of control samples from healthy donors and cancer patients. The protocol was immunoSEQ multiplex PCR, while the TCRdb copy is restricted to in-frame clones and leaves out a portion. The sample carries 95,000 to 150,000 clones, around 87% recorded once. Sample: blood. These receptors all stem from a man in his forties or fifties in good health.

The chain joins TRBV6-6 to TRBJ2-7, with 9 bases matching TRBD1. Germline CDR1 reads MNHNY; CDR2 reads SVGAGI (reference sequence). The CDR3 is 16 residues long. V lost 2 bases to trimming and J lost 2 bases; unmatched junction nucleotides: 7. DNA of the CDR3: TGTGCCAGCAGTTACGCCTTCCGGGACAGGGCCTACGAGCAGTACTTC. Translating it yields CASSYAFRDRAYEQYF.

The CDR3, as DNA: TGTGCCAGCAGGGGACAGGGGTGGCAAGAGACCCAGTACTTC. This translates into CASRGQGWQETQYF. The chain has TRBV5-6 and TRBJ2-5, with 10 bases lining up with TRBD1. This CDR3 has 14 residues. Trimming at V came to 5 bases and at J to 2 bases, leaving 3 bases not matched to a gene. Germline V CDR1 and CDR2: SGHDT, YYEEEE.

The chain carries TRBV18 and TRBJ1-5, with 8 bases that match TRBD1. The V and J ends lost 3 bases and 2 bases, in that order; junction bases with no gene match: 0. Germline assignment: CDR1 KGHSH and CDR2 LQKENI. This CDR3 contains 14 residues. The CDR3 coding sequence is TGTGCCAGCTCACCGGACAGGGGCAATCAGCCCCAGCATTTT. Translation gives CASSPDRGNQPQHF.

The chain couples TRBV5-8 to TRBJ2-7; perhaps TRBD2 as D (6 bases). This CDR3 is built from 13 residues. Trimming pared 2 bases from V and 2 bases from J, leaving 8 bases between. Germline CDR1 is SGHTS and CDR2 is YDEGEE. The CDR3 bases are TGTGCCAGCAGCTTTGGCGGGACCTACGAGCAGTACTTC. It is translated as CASSFGGTYEQYF. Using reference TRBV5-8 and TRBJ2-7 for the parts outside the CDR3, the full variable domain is EAGVTQSPTHLIKTRGQQATLRCSPISGHTSVYWYQQALGLGLQFLLWYDEGEERNRGNFPPRFSGRQFPNYSSELNVNALELEDSALYLCASSFGGTYEQYFGPGTRLTVT.

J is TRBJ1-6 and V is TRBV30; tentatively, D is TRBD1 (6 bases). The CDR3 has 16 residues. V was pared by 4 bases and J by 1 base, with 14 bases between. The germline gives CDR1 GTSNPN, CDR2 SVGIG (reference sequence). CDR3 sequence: CAWNSQGRSYNSPLHF. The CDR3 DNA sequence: TGTGCCTGGAATTCACAGGGCCGGTCCTATAATTCACCCCTCCACTTT.

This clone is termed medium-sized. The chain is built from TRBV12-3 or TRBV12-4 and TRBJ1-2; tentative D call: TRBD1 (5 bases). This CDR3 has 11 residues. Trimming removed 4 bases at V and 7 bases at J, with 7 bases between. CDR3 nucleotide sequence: TGTGCCAGCAGTTACCAGGGTGGCTACACCTTC. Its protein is CASSYQGGYTF.

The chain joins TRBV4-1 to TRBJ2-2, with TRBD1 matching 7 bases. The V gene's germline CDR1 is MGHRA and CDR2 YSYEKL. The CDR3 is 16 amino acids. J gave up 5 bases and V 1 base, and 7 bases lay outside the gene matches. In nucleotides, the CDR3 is TGCGCCAGCAGCCAAGGGGCGACAGGGTCTACCGGGGAGCTGTTTTTT. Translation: CASSQGATGSTGELFF.

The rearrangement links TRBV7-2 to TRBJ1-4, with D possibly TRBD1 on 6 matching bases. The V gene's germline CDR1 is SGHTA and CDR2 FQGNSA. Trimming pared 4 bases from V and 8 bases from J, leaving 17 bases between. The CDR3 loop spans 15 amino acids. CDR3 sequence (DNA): TGTGCCAGCAGCTCGAGGGGGGGGGCCAAGGAAAAACTGTTTTTT. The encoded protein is CASSSRGGAKEKLFF.

The CDR3 loop is CASSYSGGANEQFF. CDR3 nucleotide sequence: TGTGCCAGCAGCTATAGCGGGGGGGCAAATGAGCAGTTCTTC. The chain recombines TRBV3-1 (or the pseudogene TRBV3-2) with TRBJ2-1; 11 bases fit TRBD2. This CDR3 contains 14 residues. Germline values: CDR1 LGHDT, CDR2 YNNKEL (reference sequence). V was pared by 5 bases and J by 7 bases, with 4 bases of the junction left unmatched.

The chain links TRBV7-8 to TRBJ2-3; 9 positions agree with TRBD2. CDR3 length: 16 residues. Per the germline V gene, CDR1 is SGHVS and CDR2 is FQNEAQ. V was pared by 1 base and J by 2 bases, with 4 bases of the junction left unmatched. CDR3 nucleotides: TGTGCCAGCAGCTTAGGCGGGGGGGCCTTCACAGATACGCAGTATTTT. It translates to CASSLGGGAFTDTQYF.

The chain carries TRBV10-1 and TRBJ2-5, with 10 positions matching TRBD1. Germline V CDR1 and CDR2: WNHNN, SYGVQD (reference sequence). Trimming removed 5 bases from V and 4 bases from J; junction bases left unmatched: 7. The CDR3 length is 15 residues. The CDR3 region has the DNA TGCGCCAGCAGTACCGGACAGGGGGTAGGAGAGACCCAGTACTTC. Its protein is CASSTGQGVGETQYF.

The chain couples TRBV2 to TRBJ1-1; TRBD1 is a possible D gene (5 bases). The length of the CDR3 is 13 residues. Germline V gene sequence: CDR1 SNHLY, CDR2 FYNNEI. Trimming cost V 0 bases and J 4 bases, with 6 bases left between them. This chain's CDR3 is CASSEAGGTEAFF. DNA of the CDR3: TGTGCCAGCAGTGAAGCTGGGGGCACTGAAGCTTTCTTT.

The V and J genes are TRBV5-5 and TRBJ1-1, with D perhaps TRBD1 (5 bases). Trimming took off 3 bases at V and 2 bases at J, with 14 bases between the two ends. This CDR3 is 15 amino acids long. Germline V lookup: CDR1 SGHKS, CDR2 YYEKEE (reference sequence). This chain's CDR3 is CASSSGDPGNTEAFF. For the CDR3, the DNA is TGTGCCAGCAGCTCCGGGGACCCAGGAAACACTGAAGCTTTCTTT.